This T cell receptor beta chain emerged from a study of cytomegalovirus exposure and HLA in healthy donors. The wider study: Ancestry clustering placed 81% of approximately 420 genotyped donors in the Caucasian-associated cluster.

Amplification used 60 Vbeta primers and 13 Jbeta primers. Generated by immunoSEQ multiplex PCR, the TCRdb table keeps only in-frame clones and is missing some. Seen here are about 150,000 clones, roughly 80% observed once, and the top ten hold 1.3%. The TCR was taken from a man aged 50-59 years in good health and CMV-seropositive. The sequenced sample was PBMCs.

The CDR3 DNA reads as TGTGCCAGCACTCCCTTAGGTACAGGGACGAACACCGGGGAGCTGTTTTTT. Translation gives CASTPLGTGTNTGELFF. J is TRBJ2-2 and V is TRBV28, with D maybe TRBD1 (6 bases). Per the germline V gene, CDR1 is MDHEN and CDR2 is SYDVKM. There are 17 residues in the CDR3. Trimming cost V 7 bases and J 0 bases, with 18 bases left between them.